This T cell receptor (beta chain) was sequenced in a study of beta chain features in type 1 diabetes (dated 2018 in TCRdb). About the full investigation: Mean age, gender distribution, total cell number and subset yield were not different between patients and healthy donors. In the study, TCRB repertoires of sorted circulating CD4+ T cell subsets from recently diagnosed type 1 diabetes patients were compared with those of matched healthy donors. Regulatory and stem cell-like memory subsets were isolated from only 8 patients and roughly eight healthy donors, whereas naive and central memory subsets came from all 30 or so donors. A total of 100 million to 110 million sorted cells were examined across all samples, and a strong correlation was observed between cell number per subset and RNA yield. The investigation overall reported the following: Naive, central memory and regulatory TCRB repertoires appeared to be more similar among patients than among healthy donors. Because the HLA sub-analyses included only small numbers of individuals, any influence of HLA type on TCRB rearrangement was left unresolved. At VDJ recombination sites, patients with type 1 diabetes made fewer insertions and deleted more nucleotides, a pattern implying thymic rearrangement abnormalities. Type 1 diabetes patients showed a moderate but significant shortening of TCRB CDR3 length in all four CD4+ subsets. PCR may preferentially amplify shorter templates, but because patient and control samples were amplified and corrected together, any resulting skew would affect both groups equally. Sequencing cDNA rather than genomic DNA could over-represent highly expressing activated cells, although activation and CD3 levels did not differ between groups.

With respect to this clone: It lacks a known antigen. Base qualities are missing; no much larger clone stands one base away.

A single peripheral blood draw of about 116 mL on average was collected from each donor into heparinised tubes. Naive, central memory, regulatory and stem cell-like memory CD4+ T cells were sorted on a BD FACSAria II using a panel including CD45RO, CCR7, CD25, CD127, CD95 and CD27. Every sorted population had a purity above 95%. PBMCs were isolated right away by Lymphoprep density gradient centrifugation and were stained directly, without culture. Samples were stained and sorted in pairs, with one healthy donor and one patient per experiment, so that batch effects were minimized. The entire amount of isolated RNA was reverse transcribed using the High Capacity cDNA Reverse Transcription Kit, so the sequenced TCRB transcripts were expressed ones. Deep immunoSEQ sequencing was performed on naive, central memory and regulatory T cell samples, with an average of roughly 3.3 million total reads per sample. Sorted cells were lysed in RLT buffer and RNA was extracted with DNase-treated RNeasy Micro or Mini kits, depending on cell number. Each cell subset was processed separately to prevent cross-contamination, with patient and healthy donor samples processed together. Using the immunoSEQ multiplex PCR, TCRB sequences were amplified from cDNA into 87-bp fragments spanning the CDR3 region. Amplicons were sequenced on the Illumina HiSeq platform. For the original study's pipeline: PCR bias was computationally corrected using synthetic template baselines, reads within Hamming distance 2 were collapsed, and singletons that could not be merged were discarded. Reads were aligned to IMGT to assign V, D and J genes, CDR3 length, and insertions or deletions at six rearrangement sites. Within each subset, clonotype counts were normalized to the number of sorted cells before true diversity and Gini coefficients were calculated with the tcR R package. Repertoire sharing was quantified using the overlap coefficient calculated on TCRB nucleotide sequences. TCRdb limited this immuneACCESS table to in-frame rearrangements with V and J called. A share of clones is missing; checked studies link under half to unresolved V genes, and the rest is unexplained. D and trimming come from the DNA, and the V and J calls and clone size come from that table. The sample contains 300,000 or so clones, 6.5% to 10% of them found a single time. The ten largest clones add up to 0.44% of the sample.

The germline V gene encodes CDR1 SGHAT and CDR2 FQNNGV. Counted from cysteine to phenylalanine, this CDR3 has 13 amino acids. The CDR3 DNA has 39 bases and is translated from base 1. V gives up 1 base and J gives up 9 bases, and the segment between their germline ends measures 9 bases. The chain uses TRBV11-2 and TRBJ2-2, with the D gene uncertain. The sequenced sample was central memory CD4+ T cells from blood. This TCR was sampled from a woman aged 18-29 years in good health. In nucleotides, the sequence is TGTGCCAGCAGCTTAGTTGTGGGATGGGAGCTGTTTTTT. Translated, it gives CASSLVVGWELFF.